Sequencing of this T cell receptor beta chain was carried out in a study of CD8 T cells in Susac syndrome. Study information: Blood was drawn from Susac syndrome patients while they were therapy-naive, on corticosteroids, or on intravenous immunoglobulin alone.

There are 14 residues in the CDR3. Germline-derived CDR1 and CDR2 are SNHLY and FYNNEI. V gave up 2 bases and J gave up 0 bases, with 7 bases separating them. The RNA input was 0.5 to 1 ug, and it was reverse transcribed with random hexamers. The method of amplification for TCR beta CDR3 was immunoSEQ multiplex PCR, covering 54 Vbeta and 13 Jbeta. TCRdb fed the immunoSEQ multiplex PCR reads into MiXCR, producing one record per CDR3 protein. The sample records about 190,000 distinct CDR3 sequences, approximately 94% being singletons. The clonotype was recovered from a human donor with Susac syndrome. Material: CD4+ T cells from PBMCs. The chain uses TRBV2 and TRBJ1-1, with D possibly matching TRBD1 (6 bases). The CDR3 nucleotides read TGTGCCAGCAGTGAAACAGGGCTGAACACTGAAGCTTTCTTT. Protein sequence: CASSETGLNTEAFF.